The clone carrying this T cell receptor beta chain occurred many times. What it binds is unknown. This entry belongs to a study of regulatory T cells in long-lasting Graves disease. General observations from the study: Persistent disease was characterized by preferential usage of TRBV28, TRBJ1-2 and TRBJ2-5.

Looked up from germline, CDR1 is MDHEN and CDR2 is SYDVKM. CDR3 length: 15 amino acids. Trimming shortened V by 5 bases and J by 6 bases, and 16 bases separated the two germline ends. Time point specified: newly diagnosed GD, antithyroid drugs for less than 3 months. After RNA was extracted from PBMCs, the TCR library was made from it. CDR3 regions were amplified by Arm-PCR using iRepertoire HTBI primers to build TCR beta libraries. TCRdb used MiXCR to reprocess the multiplex PCR reads, holding one entry per CDR3 protein. The sample contains 450,000 to 600,000 distinct CDR3 sequences, around 15% of which appear only once. The same specimen was also included in a second study, on T cells in Graves' hyperthyroidism and ophthalmopathy.

This chain joins TRBV28 and TRBJ1-4; possible D gene TRBD1, 5 bases. This TCR derives from a man aged 35 to 55 with Graves disease. The source material was peripheral blood mononuclear cells (PBMCs), sampled at new diagnosis, from a patient treated with antithyroid drugs. CDR3 amino acids: CASSTSGALDEKLFF. DNA of the CDR3: TGTGCCAGCAGTACCTCCGGGGCGTTGGATGAAAAACTGTTTTTT.